This T cell receptor beta chain appears in the sequencing data of a study of cytomegalovirus exposure and HLA in healthy donors. Turning to the study itself: An early release of data contained about 85 million unique TCRs, which came from HLA-typed donors.

Vbeta (60) and Jbeta (13) primers were used in the PCR. In the original analysis: Counted up in a later analysis, unique TCR beta chains came to some 82 million, with around 9.9 million shared. Profiling relied on immunoSEQ multiplex PCR, and the TCRdb table lists in-frame clones only, not all of them. D and trimming were read from the DNA, whereas the V and J calls and clone size are those reported in that table. The sample lists around 240,000 clones, about 80% occurring once. Per the germline V gene, CDR1 is LNHNV and CDR2 is YYDKDF (reference sequence). CDR3 size: 15 residues. Concerning this clone itself: Its target is unknown. One end of the junction does not line up with germline, which may come from a read error. Other DNA sequences of this sample code for an identical CDR3.

Study-level results: Most subjects had HLA-A and HLA-B alleles reportedly predicted accurately by TCR beta sequences.

The specimen sequenced was PBMCs. The clonotype comes from a woman between 35 and 50 years old in good health and CMV-seropositive. The gene calls are TRBV15 and TRBJ2-2; TRBD1 aligns across 7 bases. The CDR3 bases are TGCGCCACCAGCAAACCTGACAGGGACCCCGGGGAGCTGTTTTTT. It is translated as CATSKPDRDPGELFF.